This T cell receptor (beta chain) was sequenced for a study of CD8 T cells in ankylosing spondylitis. Study results and caveats: As for the disease-linked clones, they showed a CD8+ phenotype and occurred at relatively low frequencies in peripheral blood. Disease-linked clones reportedly showed significant enrichment in matched ankylosing spondylitis synovial fluid. Reactive arthritis synovial fluid and blood were previously reported to contain some motif variants. Typical of ankylosing spondylitis blood, it appeared, was a TCR beta motif of under 10 highly homologous variants.

This clonotype was counted many times. Its antigen is as yet unknown. TCR beta libraries were made by quantitative 5'-RACE with molecular barcodes. One entry per CDR3 protein, called by TCRdb with MiXCR from the 5' RACE reads. Of hundreds of thousands of distinct CDR3 sequences in the sample, about 11% are singletons; the top ten hold 0.45% to 0.6%. CDR3 length: 12 amino acids. From germline, CDR1 is DFQATT and CDR2 SNEGSKA (reference sequence). Trimming left V 3 bases short and J 3 bases short, with 9 bases between. The sequenced sample was blood, either unsorted or a sorted T cell fraction (not recorded which). The V and J genes are TRBV20-1 and TRBJ2-7; D unresolved. The TCR sequence derives from a male donor with ankylosing spondylitis. CDR3 residues: CSASRDLYEQYF. CDR3 nucleotide sequence: TGCAGTGCTAGTCGTGATCTCTACGAGCAGTACTTC.